Detailed here is one TCR beta chain. Its antigen is still unknown. The junction and the germline gene differ at one end; a read error may be behind it. The data originate from a study of graft-versus-host responses after intestinal transplantation. As for the study in general: Anti-thymocyte globulin induction was given to all recipients, followed by tacrolimus and steroids for roughly three years. Study findings and constraints: Declines in HvG clones occurring early post-transplant were associated with peak circulating GvH clone levels.

This table comes from immunoSEQ multiplex PCR, and its TCRdb copy is limited to in-frame clones, with some not included. In the table there are 85,000 to 110,000 clones, roughly 93% of which are singletons. This CDR3 comprises 14 residues. Germline V gene sequence: CDR1 LNHDA, CDR2 SQIVND (reference sequence). The receptor was derived from a human donor who received an intestinal transplant. The sequenced sample was unstimulated CD8+ T cells sorted from spleen or lymph node cells, obtained before intestinal transplant. This chain links TRBV19 with TRBJ2-1, with 7 nucleotides matching TRBD1. Here the CDR3 DNA reads TGTGCCAGTAGTACCGGGACAGTTTACAATGAGCAGCTCTTC. Protein: CASSTGTVYNEQLF.